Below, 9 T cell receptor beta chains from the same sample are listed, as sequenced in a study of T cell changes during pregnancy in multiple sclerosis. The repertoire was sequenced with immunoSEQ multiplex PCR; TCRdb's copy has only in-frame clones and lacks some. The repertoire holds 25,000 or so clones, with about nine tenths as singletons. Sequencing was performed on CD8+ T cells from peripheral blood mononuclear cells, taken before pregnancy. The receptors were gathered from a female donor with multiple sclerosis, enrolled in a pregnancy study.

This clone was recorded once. CDR3 DNA: TGTGCCAGCAGCCCCTCGCGGGGGAATCAGCCCCAGCATTTT. As protein: CASSPSRGNQPQHF. J is TRBJ1-5 and V is TRBV2; TRBD1 might be the D (5 bases). The ends were cut back, 6 bases at V and 4 bases at J, with 13 bases in the middle. CDR1 and CDR2 (germline): SNHLY, FYNNEI. This CDR3 contains 14 residues.

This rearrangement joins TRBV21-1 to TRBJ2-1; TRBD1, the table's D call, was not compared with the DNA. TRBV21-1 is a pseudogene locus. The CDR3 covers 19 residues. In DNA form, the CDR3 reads TGTGCCAGCAGCACACCGGGACAGGGCCTAGGTGTTGCCTACAATGAGCAGTTCTTC. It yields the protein CASSTPGQGLGVAYNEQFF.

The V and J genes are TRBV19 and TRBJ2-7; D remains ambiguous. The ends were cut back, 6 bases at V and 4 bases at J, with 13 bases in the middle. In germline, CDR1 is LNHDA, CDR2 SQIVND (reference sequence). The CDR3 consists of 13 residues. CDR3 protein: CASRSLESYEQYF. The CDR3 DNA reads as TGTGCCAGTAGGAGCTTGGAGTCTTACGAGCAGTACTTC.

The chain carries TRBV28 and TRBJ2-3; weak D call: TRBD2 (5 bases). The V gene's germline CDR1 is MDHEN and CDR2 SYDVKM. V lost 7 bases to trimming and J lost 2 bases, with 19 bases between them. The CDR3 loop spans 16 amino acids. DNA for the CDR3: TGTGCCAGCATGCGGTCTAGCCCTTTTCACACAGATACGCAGTATTTT. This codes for CASMRSSPFHTDTQYF.

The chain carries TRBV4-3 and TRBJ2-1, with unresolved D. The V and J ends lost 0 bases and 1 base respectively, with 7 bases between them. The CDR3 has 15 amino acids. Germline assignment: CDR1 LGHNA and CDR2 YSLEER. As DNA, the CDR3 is TGCGCCAGCAGCCAAGACAGATTGTCCTACAATGAGCAGTTCTTC. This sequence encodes CASSQDRLSYNEQFF.

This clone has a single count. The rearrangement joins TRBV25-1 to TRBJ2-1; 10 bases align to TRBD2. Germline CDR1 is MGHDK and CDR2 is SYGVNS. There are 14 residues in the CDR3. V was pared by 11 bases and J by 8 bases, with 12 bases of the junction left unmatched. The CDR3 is CAREGTSVRYEQFF. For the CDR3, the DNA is TGTGCCCGGGAAGGGACTAGCGTACGTTATGAGCAGTTCTTC.

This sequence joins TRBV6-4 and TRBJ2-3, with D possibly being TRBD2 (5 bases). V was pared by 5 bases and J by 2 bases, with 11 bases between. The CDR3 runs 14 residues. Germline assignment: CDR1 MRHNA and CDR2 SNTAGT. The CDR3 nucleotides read TGTGCCAGCAGTCAAGGGAGAGACACAGATACGCAGTATTTT. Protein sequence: CASSQGRDTDTQYF.

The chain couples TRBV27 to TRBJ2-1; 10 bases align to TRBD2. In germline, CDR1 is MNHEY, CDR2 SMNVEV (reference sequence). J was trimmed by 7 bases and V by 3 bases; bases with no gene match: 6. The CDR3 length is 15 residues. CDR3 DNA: TGTGCCAGCAGTTTCGCTAGCGGGAGTCTGAATGAGCAGTTCTTC. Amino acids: CASSFASGSLNEQFF.

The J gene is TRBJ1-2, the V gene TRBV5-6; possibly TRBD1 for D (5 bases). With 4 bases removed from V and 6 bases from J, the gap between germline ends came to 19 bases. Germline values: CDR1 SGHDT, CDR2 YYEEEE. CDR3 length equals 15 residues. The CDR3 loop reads CASSPLSGSLDGYTF. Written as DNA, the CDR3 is TGTGCCAGCAGCCCCTTATCAGGGTCCTTGGATGGCTACACCTTC.